The 24 T cell receptor beta chains reported below all come from one sample, sequenced in a study of blood T cell repertoires in COVID-19. Clones were read by immunoSEQ multiplex PCR, and TCRdb kept only the in-frame ones, dropping some. The sample has about half a million clones, 80% to 90% seen once. The specimen was peripheral blood. Every receptor here comes from a man between 18 and 35 years old with COVID-19, enrolled during active disease.

This clone has a single count. V gene TRBV19 combines with J gene TRBJ1-2, with a weak D call TRBD1 (6 bases). From germline, CDR1 is LNHDA and CDR2 SQIVND (reference sequence). The CDR3 is 12 amino acids. V lost 3 bases, J lost 5 bases, and 7 bases lay in between. Here the CDR3 reads CASSMDSYGYTF. CDR3 coding DNA: TGTGCCAGTAGTATGGACAGTTATGGCTACACCTTC.

The V call is TRBV28, the J call TRBJ1-1, with TRBD1 as a possible D gene (6 bases). Deletions cut 6 bases from V and 9 bases from J, with 17 bases between. Germline V gene lookup returns CDR1 MDHEN and CDR2 SYDVKM. The length of the CDR3 is 13 residues. The DNA for the CDR3 is TGTGCCAGCAGGCTTACCGGGACACTGAAAGCTTTCTTT. Its protein is CASRLTGTLKAFF.

This clone was seen once. The chain couples TRBV25-1 to TRBJ2-1, with D perhaps matching TRBD2 (5 bases). The CDR3 spans 14 residues. Germline CDR1 reads MGHDK; CDR2 reads SYGVNS. The V end lost 6 bases, the J end lost 9 bases, and 18 bases lay between the germline ends. In DNA, the CDR3 is TGTGCCAGCAGCCGAAGCGAGGGCCTGAGTGAGCAGTTCTTC. Translating it yields CASSRSEGLSEQFF.

V usage is TRBV7-9 and J usage is TRBJ1-4; a weak D match, TRBD1 (6 bases). The CDR3 extends over 13 amino acids. Germline assignment: CDR1 SEHNR and CDR2 FQNEAQ (reference sequence). V was pared by 5 bases and J by 11 bases, with 15 bases between. In DNA, the CDR3 is TGTGCCAGCAGCGTCGGCAGGGGAGGGAAACTGTTTTTT. Translated, it gives CASSVGRGGKLFF.

The CDR3 sequence is CASSKGRTEEGPKMNTEAFF. CDR3 sequence (DNA): TGTGCCAGCAGCAAAGGGAGGACAGAAGAAGGACCAAAAATGAACACTGAAGCTTTCTTT. The rearrangement joins TRBV21-1 to TRBJ1-1; the D segment call TRBD1 is taken from the table without a DNA check. TRBV21-1 is marked as a pseudogene. The CDR3 runs to 20 residues.

This rearrangement joins TRBV7-9 to TRBJ1-1; TRBD1 is a possible D gene (5 bases). V lost 3 bases, J lost 7 bases, and 12 bases lay in between. The CDR3 loop spans 13 amino acids. CDR1 and CDR2 from the germline V gene are SEHNR and FQNEAQ (reference sequence). Written as DNA, the CDR3 is TGTGCCAGCAGCTTCCGGATAACAGGTGAAGCTTTCTTT. Protein sequence: CASSFRITGEAFF.

This chain uses TRBV5-1 with TRBJ2-2; 9 bases agree with TRBD1. Per the germline V gene, CDR1 is SGHRS and CDR2 is YFSETQ. After removal of 3 bases from V and 4 bases from J, the junction contained 4 bases not matched to a gene. The CDR3 runs to 15 residues. CDR3 nucleotides: TGCGCCAGCAGCTGGACAGGGGATGCCACCGGGGAGCTGTTTTTT. Translating it yields CASSWTGDATGELFF.

The chain carries TRBV7-9 and TRBJ2-7; TRBD2 matches at 9 bases. The germline V gene encodes CDR1 SEHNR and CDR2 FQNEAQ (reference sequence). This CDR3 has 15 amino acids. Losses at the gene ends were 4 bases for V and 5 bases for J; bases not matched to a gene: 9. The CDR3 region is CASSYSGSSGDEQYF. CDR3 coding DNA: TGTGCCAGCAGCTACTCCGGCTCTAGCGGGGACGAGCAGTACTTC.

Remarks on this clone: Distinct nucleotide sequences in the sample also encode this CDR3. V and J are TRBV7-3 and TRBJ2-5, with 7 bases aligning to TRBD1. The CDR3 spans 13 residues. With 6 bases clipped from V and 3 bases from J, the junction kept 4 bases outside the gene matches. The germline V gene has CDR1 SGHTA and CDR2 FQGTGA. Here the CDR3 DNA reads TGTGCCAGCAGTCTTGACAGGGAAGAGACCCAGTACTTC. Amino acids: CASSLDREETQYF.

This chain uses TRBV19 with TRBJ1-2; 7 bases match TRBD1. CDR1 is LNHDA, CDR2 SQIVND, per germline (reference sequence). This CDR3 is built from 15 residues. Trimming removed 5 bases from V and 5 bases from J; junction bases left unmatched: 11. Here the CDR3 reads CASSPTPRDRYGYTF. The CDR3 DNA reads as TGTGCCAGTAGTCCTACCCCACGGGACAGATATGGCTACACCTTC.

V and J are TRBV4-1 and TRBJ1-1; 8 bases are a match to TRBD1. Germline values: CDR1 MGHRA, CDR2 YSYEKL. This CDR3 is 14 amino acids long. With V trimmed by 2 bases and J by 6 bases, 5 bases remained unmatched. CDR3 nucleotides: TGCGCCAGCAGCCAATTACGGACAGGGTCTGAAGCTTTCTTT. Amino acid sequence: CASSQLRTGSEAFF.

The chain links TRBV7-9 to TRBJ2-5; TRBD2 matches at 7 bases. V shed 5 bases and J 3 bases; nucleotides not matched to a gene: 6. CDR1 and CDR2 (germline): SEHNR, FQNEAQ (reference sequence). The CDR3 covers 14 residues. The CDR3 here is CASSPPAGEETQYF. The CDR3 nucleotides read TGTGCCAGCAGCCCGCCGGCGGGGGAAGAGACCCAGTACTTC.

J is TRBJ1-1 and V is TRBV20-1, with D uncertain. CDR1 is DFQATT, CDR2 SNEGSKA, per germline (reference sequence). V lost 4 bases to trimming and J lost 8 bases, with 11 bases between them. The CDR3 is 11 residues long. The CDR3 DNA reads TGCAGTGCTATGATAACAGAAGAAGCTTTCTTT. Translation gives CSAMITEEAFF.

The V and J genes are TRBV5-1 and TRBJ2-7, with D possibly TRBD2 on 7 matching bases. Germline CDR1 SGHRS, CDR2 YFSETQ. Trimming shortened V by 4 bases and J by 5 bases, and 19 bases separated the two germline ends. The CDR3 runs to 15 residues. The CDR3 reads CASSPVGGGINEQYF. CDR3 coding DNA: TGCGCCAGCAGCCCCGTAGGCGGGGGCATCAACGAGCAGTACTTC.

The chain is built from TRBV9 and TRBJ2-3; 14 nucleotides match TRBD2. The CDR3 is 18 amino acids. J was trimmed by 1 base and V by 6 bases; bases with no gene match: 10. Germline CDR1 reads SGDLS; CDR2 reads YYNGEE. This CDR3 reads CASTHSGTSGRGTDTQYF. The CDR3 DNA sequence: TGTGCCAGCACCCATTCCGGGACTAGCGGGAGAGGCACAGATACGCAGTATTTT.

Notes on this clone: This sample also contains other DNA sequences that code for the same CDR3. V and J are TRBV6-5 and TRBJ1-1; possibly TRBD1 for D (5 bases). Trimming shortened V by 2 bases and J by 2 bases, and 9 bases separated the two germline ends. CDR3 length equals 14 residues. The germline V gene encodes CDR1 MNHEY and CDR2 SVGAGI. The chain's CDR3 is CASSYDRGNTEAFF. CDR3 DNA sequence: TGTGCCAGCAGTTACGACAGAGGCAACACTGAAGCTTTCTTT.

The gene calls are TRBV27 and TRBJ2-1, with 10 bases identical to TRBD1. The CDR3 covers 16 residues. V gave up 3 bases and J gave up 9 bases; unmatched junction bases: 11. Germline CDR1 and CDR2: MNHEY and SMNVEV (reference sequence). The CDR3 protein is CASSFAAGQGQSEQFF. CDR3 DNA: TGTGCCAGCAGTTTTGCCGCGGGACAGGGGCAGAGTGAGCAGTTCTTC.

The chain carries TRBV19 and TRBJ2-1; perhaps TRBD2 as D (6 bases). Trimming shortened V by 7 bases and J by 6 bases, and 22 bases separated the two germline ends. CDR1 is LNHDA, CDR2 SQIVND, per germline (reference sequence). The CDR3 length is 16 residues. CDR3 sequence: CASTSPGLPGVNEQFF. The CDR3 nucleotides read TGTGCCAGTACCAGCCCGGGACTTCCTGGGGTCAATGAGCAGTTCTTC. Together with reference TRBV19 and TRBJ2-1, the CDR3 gives the full variable domain: DGGITQSPKYLFRKEGQNVTLSCEQNLNHDAMYWYRQDPGQGLRLIYYSQIVNDFQKGDIAEGYSVSREKKESFPLTVTSAQKNPTAFYLCASTSPGLPGVNEQFFGPGTRLTVL.

This chain joins TRBV6-6 and TRBJ2-5; perhaps TRBD2 as D (6 bases). The CDR3 contains 13 residues. V lost 7 bases, J lost 3 bases, and 12 bases lay in between. CDR1 is MNHNY and CDR2 is SVGAGI in the germline V gene (reference sequence). The CDR3 DNA sequence: TGTGCCAGCAAAAGCGGGCAAAAAGAGACCCAGTACTTC. It encodes CASKSGQKETQYF.

This chain joins TRBV3-1 (or the pseudogene TRBV3-2) and TRBJ2-1; TRBD2 aligns across 9 bases. Unmatched junction bases numbered 6, after V lost 1 base and J lost 2 bases. Germline V gene data show CDR1 as LGHDT and CDR2 as YNNKEL (reference sequence). This CDR3 has 17 amino acids. Here the CDR3 reads CASSQGRLAGPYNEQFF. The DNA of the CDR3 is TGTGCCAGCAGCCAAGGGAGGCTAGCGGGGCCCTACAATGAGCAGTTCTTC.

This sequence joins TRBV7-2 and TRBJ2-3, with 10 bases lining up with TRBD2. Per germline, CDR1 SGHTA and CDR2 FQGNSA. The CDR3 is made up of 16 amino acids. The ends lost 3 bases at V and 2 bases at J; junction bases unmatched: 5. The CDR3 spells CASSLQTSGTTDTQYF. CDR3 in DNA: TGTGCCAGCAGCTTGCAAACTAGCGGGACCACAGATACGCAGTATTTT. The whole variable domain, remainder taken from reference TRBV7-2 and TRBJ2-3, is GAGVSQSPSNKVTEKGKDVELRCDPISGHTALYWYRQSLGQGLEFLIYFQGNSAPDKSGLPSDRFSAERTGGSVSTLTIQRTQQEDSAVYLCASSLQTSGTTDTQYFGPGTRLTVL.

This chain uses TRBV14 with TRBJ2-3; TRBD2 is a possible D gene (6 bases). Germline loops: CDR1 SGHDN, CDR2 FVKESK. The CDR3 has 18 amino acids. V was trimmed by 3 bases and J by 2 bases, leaving 21 bases between them. The CDR3 nucleotides read TGTGCCAGCAGCCAGGCCCCCGCGACTAGTTCCATCACAGATACGCAGTATTTT. Residues: CASSQAPATSSITDTQYF.

The V gene is TRBV5-1, the J gene TRBJ2-3; tentatively, D is TRBD2 (5 bases). The CDR3 has 15 residues. Deletions cut 2 bases from V and 3 bases from J, with 13 bases between. Per germline, CDR1 SGHRS and CDR2 YFSETQ. CDR3 protein: CASSFWPPGTDTQYF. CDR3 coding DNA: TGCGCCAGCAGCTTTTGGCCCCCGGGGACAGATACGCAGTATTTT.

This sequence joins TRBV27 and TRBJ1-1, with 8 bases fitting TRBD1. This CDR3 has 15 residues. Losses at the gene ends were 9 bases for V and 3 bases for J; bases not matched to a gene: 12. Germline assignment: CDR1 MNHEY and CDR2 SMNVEV (reference sequence). CDR3 region: CASFPTGTGHTEAFF. The CDR3 DNA follows: TGTGCCAGTTTTCCTACCGGGACAGGCCACACTGAAGCTTTCTTT.